These T cell receptor beta chains were read from a single sample in a study of high-grade serous ovarian cancer treatment subgroups. The repertoire was sequenced with immunoSEQ multiplex PCR; TCRdb's copy has only in-frame clones and lacks some. The sample consists of about 40,000 clones, approximately 80% of them appearing once. The sequenced sample consisted of tumor tissue. The receptors were sampled from a human donor with high-grade serous ovarian cancer. Each CDR3 is given with its conserved first and last residue. The D gene is left open where the match is weak. For some rows the clone size is stated as once, few or many, or as a class when expanded; others skip it.

V gene: TRBV9
clone size: .
CDR3 length: 12
J gene: TRBJ1-1
D gene: .
CDR3 DNA: TGTGCCAGCAGCGGAGGAGGCACTGAAGCTTTCTTT
CDR3 protein: CASSGGGTEAFF

V gene: TRBV4-1
clone size: .
CDR3 length: 12
J gene: TRBJ2-5
D gene: .
CDR3 DNA: TGCGCCAGCAGCCAAGGTCGCGAGACCCAGTACTTC
CDR3 protein: CASSQGRETQYF

V gene: TRBV19
clone size: .
CDR3 length: 15
J gene: TRBJ2-2
D gene: .
CDR3 DNA: TGTGCCAGTACCCAGGGGACCCTAGAGACCGGGGAGCTGTTTTTT
CDR3 protein: CASTQGTLETGELFF

V gene: TRBV2
clone size: .
CDR3 length: 14
J gene: TRBJ1-5
D gene: .
CDR3 DNA: TGTGCCAGCAGCGAGGGGGTTCCCGGAGGACCCCAGCATTTT
CDR3 protein: CASSEGVPGGPQHF

V gene: TRBV28
clone size: few
CDR3 length: 13
J gene: TRBJ1-2
D gene: .
CDR3 DNA: TGTGCCAGCAGTCCCCAGGGCTACTATGGCTACACCTTC
CDR3 protein: CASSPQGYYGYTF

V gene: TRBV9
clone size: .
CDR3 length: 14
J gene: TRBJ2-3
D gene: .
CDR3 DNA: TGTGCCAGCAGCCCCCCGAACCACACAGATACGCAGTATTTT
CDR3 protein: CASSPPNHTDTQYF

V gene: TRBV19
clone size: .
CDR3 length: 17
J gene: TRBJ1-3
D gene: TRBD1
CDR3 DNA: TGTGCCAGTACCCTGCCGAAGGGACAGAGCTCTGGAAACACCATATATTTT
CDR3 protein: CASTLPKGQSSGNTIYF

V gene: TRBV6-1
clone size: .
CDR3 length: 14
J gene: TRBJ2-2
D gene: TRBD1
CDR3 DNA: TGTGCCGGCCGGGGACAGGTTAACACCGGGGAGCTGTTTTTT
CDR3 protein: CAGRGQVNTGELFF

V gene: TRBV7-9
clone size: .
CDR3 length: 14
J gene: TRBJ1-1
D gene: .
CDR3 DNA: TGTGCCAGCAGCTTAGGTCCAGGGAACACTGAAGCTTTCTTT
CDR3 protein: CASSLGPGNTEAFF

V gene: TRBV2
clone size: .
CDR3 length: 13
J gene: TRBJ2-5
D gene: TRBD2
CDR3 DNA: TGTGCCAGACCAGCGGGAGAGGGGAAGACCCAGTACTTC
CDR3 protein: CARPAGEGKTQYF

V gene: TRBV28
clone size: .
CDR3 length: 11
J gene: TRBJ1-2
D gene: .
CDR3 DNA: TGTGCCAGCAGTATGGACTATGGCTACACCTTC
CDR3 protein: CASSMDYGYTF

V gene: TRBV19
clone size: .
CDR3 length: 12
J gene: TRBJ1-5
D gene: TRBD1
CDR3 DNA: TGTGCCACCGGGACAGGTGGTCGGCCCCAGCATTTT
CDR3 protein: CATGTGGRPQHF

V gene: TRBV18
clone size: .
CDR3 length: 11
J gene: TRBJ2-3
D gene: .
CDR3 DNA: TGTGCCAGCTCACTCGCAGATACGCAGTATTTT
CDR3 protein: CASSLADTQYF

V gene: TRBV2
clone size: .
CDR3 length: 13
J gene: TRBJ2-7
D gene: .
CDR3 DNA: TGTGCCAGCACAAGACAGGTAAACTACGAGCAGTACTTC
CDR3 protein: CASTRQVNYEQYF

V gene: TRBV2
clone size: .
CDR3 length: 14
J gene: TRBJ2-2
D gene: .
CDR3 DNA: TGTGCCAGCAGTGCAAGGGATGACACCGGGGAGCTGTTTTTT
CDR3 protein: CASSARDDTGELFF

V gene: TRBV28
clone size: few
CDR3 length: 14
J gene: TRBJ1-5
D gene: .
CDR3 DNA: TGTGCCAGCAGTCCGAACAGGGACAATCAGCCCCAGCATTTT
CDR3 protein: CASSPNRDNQPQHF

V gene: TRBV7-9
clone size: .
CDR3 length: 17
J gene: TRBJ2-3
D gene: .
CDR3 DNA: TGTGCCAGCAGCAGACCCGGGACGGCACCTAGCACAGATACGCAGTATTTT
CDR3 protein: CASSRPGTAPSTDTQYF

V gene: TRBV7-9
clone size: few
CDR3 length: 14
J gene: TRBJ2-7
D gene: .
CDR3 DNA: TGTGCCAGCAGCCGGAGTGGCCCTCCCTACGAGCAGTACTTC
CDR3 protein: CASSRSGPPYEQYF

V gene: TRBV14
clone size: .
CDR3 length: 16
J gene: TRBJ1-1
D gene: TRBD1
CDR3 DNA: TGTGCCAGCAACTTCAAGACAGGGGGAGTGAACACTGAAGCTTTCTTT
CDR3 protein: CASNFKTGGVNTEAFF

V gene: TRBV7-2
clone size: few
CDR3 length: 15
J gene: TRBJ1-1
D gene: TRBD1
CDR3 DNA: TGTGCCAGCAGCTCAGGACAGGCGTACAACACTGAAGCTTTCTTT
CDR3 protein: CASSSGQAYNTEAFF

V gene: TRBV18
clone size: .
CDR3 length: 15
J gene: TRBJ1-4
D gene: .
CDR3 DNA: TGTGCCAGCTCTCAACAGGGTAGGAGCAGTGAAAAACTGTTTTTT
CDR3 protein: CASSQQGRSSEKLFF

V gene: TRBV7-6
clone size: few
CDR3 length: 15
J gene: TRBJ1-3
D gene: .
CDR3 DNA: TGTGCCAGCAGCTTAGCGGGGCAATCGAGAAACACCATATATTTT
CDR3 protein: CASSLAGQSRNTIYF

V gene: TRBV27
clone size: once
CDR3 length: 13
J gene: TRBJ2-3
D gene: .
CDR3 DNA: TGTGCCAGCAGCCCAGGGCTCACAGATACGCAGTATTTT
CDR3 protein: CASSPGLTDTQYF